This T cell receptor (beta chain) derives from a study of graft-versus-host responses after intestinal transplantation. Study-level information: Recipients obtained multivisceral, liver-intestinal, or isolated intestinal transplants. Whole-study findings and limits: Detection of GvH clones occurred in recipient marrow, and some had their first appearance in ileum or blood.

Here immunoSEQ multiplex PCR was the method, and the copy in TCRdb shows in-frame clones only, minus some. This table has about 23,000 clones, over 90% appearing once. Germline V gives CDR1 SGDLS, CDR2 YYNGEE. This CDR3 is 17 amino acids long. Trimming took off 2 bases at V and 1 base at J, with 18 bases between the two ends. With regard to this clone: The antigen remains unidentified. Other DNA variants within this sample encode the same CDR3.

This rearrangement joins TRBV9 to TRBJ1-2, with D unresolved. This sample comprised PBMCs, obtained 39 to 40 days after intestinal transplant. The sequence derives from a human patient who received an intestinal transplant, so some T cells may come from the graft donor. CDR3 loop: CASSVHPSWQFNYGYTF. CDR3 sequence (DNA): TGTGCCAGCAGCGTCCATCCATCTTGGCAGTTTAACTATGGCTACACCTTC.